Described below is a single T cell receptor beta chain sequence and its context. This sample stems from a study of cytomegalovirus exposure and HLA in healthy donors. The V end lost 0 bases, the J end lost 1 base, and 17 bases lay between the germline ends. The CDR3 sequence is 19 residues long. Germline V gives CDR1 SGDLS, CDR2 YYNGEE. Both 60 Vbeta primers and 13 Jbeta primers went into the PCR. TCRdb's copy holds only in-frame clones and misses some; the assay was immunoSEQ multiplex PCR. The sample includes some 120,000 clones, about 73% of them seen just once. The gene calls are TRBV9 and TRBJ2-6; tentatively, D is TRBD1 (6 bases). This TCR was sampled from a woman aged 50 to 60 in good health and CMV-seropositive. Sequencing was done on a sample of PBMCs. This chain's CDR3 is CASSVDRDTPTSGANVLTF. In DNA, the CDR3 is TGTGCCAGCAGCGTAGACAGGGACACCCCTACGTCTGGGGCCAACGTCCTGACTTTC.